These 32 T cell receptor beta chains share one sample of origin, sequenced in a study of blood T cell repertoires in COVID-19. Data came from immunoSEQ multiplex PCR; TCRdb stores just in-frame clones and leaves some out. The data contain 35,000 to 40,000 clones, roughly four fifths of them singletons. Material: peripheral blood. The receptor source for this set is a human donor with acute or convalescent COVID-19. The donor label of this sample is uncertain.

J is TRBJ2-3 and V is TRBV4-2, with TRBD2 identical over 11 bases. Germline CDR1 and CDR2: LGHNA and YNFKEQ. Trimming cost V 0 bases and J 8 bases; bases outside gene matches: 13. The CDR3 has 18 residues. For the CDR3, the DNA is TGTGCCAGCAGCCAAGAACTAGCGGGGGTTGGGCACGGGGCTACGCAGTATTTT. Its protein is CASSQELAGVGHGATQYF.

V and J are TRBV7-3 and TRBJ2-3; 8 bases align to TRBD1. The V segment lost 4 bases and the J segment 2 bases; nucleotides outside the gene matches: 11. Germline CDR1 and CDR2: SGHTA and FQGTGA. CDR3 length: 17 amino acids. CDR3 residues: CASSSTATGAHTDTQYF. CDR3 sequence (DNA): TGTGCCAGCAGCTCCACCGCGACAGGGGCACACACAGATACGCAGTATTTT. Combining the CDR3 with reference TRBV7-3 and TRBJ2-3 gives the whole variable domain GAGVSQTPSNKVTEKGKYVELRCDPISGHTALYWYRQSLGQGPEFLIYFQGTGAADDSGLPNDRFFAVRPEGSVSTLKIQRTERGDSAVYLCASSSTATGAHTDTQYFGPGTRLTVL.

The V and J genes are TRBV5-4 and TRBJ2-1, with D perhaps matching TRBD2 (6 bases). From germline, CDR1 is SGHNT and CDR2 YYREEE (reference sequence). This CDR3 region has 15 residues. V lost 0 bases to trimming and J lost 8 bases, with 15 bases between them. The chain's CDR3 is CASSLAGLAIDEQFF. The CDR3 bases are TGTGCCAGCAGCTTGGCGGGCCTAGCGATAGATGAGCAGTTCTTC.

V and J are TRBV28 and TRBJ1-1, with D possibly matching TRBD1 (6 bases). Trimming removed 3 bases from V and 5 bases from J, with 13 bases in between. CDR3 length: 14 residues. Per germline, CDR1 MDHEN and CDR2 SYDVKM. Here the CDR3 DNA reads TGTGCCAGCAGTTTCGTCGGGGGGCTTACTGAAGCTTTCTTT. Protein sequence: CASSFVGGLTEAFF. Full variable domain (outside the CDR3, taken from reference TRBV28 and TRBJ1-1): DVKVTQSSRYLVKRTGEKVFLECVQDMDHENMFWYRQDPGLGLRLIYFSYDVKMKEKGDIPEGYSVSREKKERFSLILESASTNQTSMYLCASSFVGGLTEAFFGQGTRLTVV.

This clone was seen ten or more times. The chain combines TRBV10-3 with TRBJ2-7, with 8 bases lining up with TRBD1. This CDR3 region has 16 residues. Germline CDR1 is ENHRY and CDR2 is SYGVKD. Germline trimming cut 4 bases from V and 0 bases from J; bases unmatched to any gene: 8. CDR3 in DNA: TGTGCCATCAGTGCTTGGGGACAGGCCACCTCCTACGAGCAGTACTTC. Translated: CAISAWGQATSYEQYF.

This chain uses TRBV28 with TRBJ1-6; 7 bases are a match to TRBD1. V shed 4 bases and J 7 bases; nucleotides not matched to a gene: 7. The CDR3 runs to 15 residues. Germline V gives CDR1 MDHEN, CDR2 SYDVKM. CDR3 nucleotides: TGTGCCAGCAGTTCCCAGGGGGAAGGCAATTCACCCCTCCACTTT. Its protein is CASSSQGEGNSPLHF. The complete variable domain, with remaining parts taken from reference TRBV28 and TRBJ1-6, reads DVKVTQSSRYLVKRTGEKVFLECVQDMDHENMFWYRQDPGLGLRLIYFSYDVKMKEKGDIPEGYSVSREKKERFSLILESASTNQTSMYLCASSSQGEGNSPLHFGNGTRLTVT.

DNA of the CDR3: TGTGCCAGCAGTTACGTCGCAGGGGGAACCGGGGAGCTGTTTTTT. Its translation is CASSYVAGGTGELFF. J is TRBJ2-2 and V is TRBV6-5; 7 bases match TRBD1. The CDR3 is 15 amino acids. The germline V gene has CDR1 MNHEY and CDR2 SVGAGI. Unmatched junction bases numbered 5, after V lost 2 bases and J lost 5 bases.

This chain connects TRBV28 to TRBJ2-3; D is perhaps TRBD2 (5 bases). V was pared by 5 bases and J by 0 bases, with 12 bases between. This CDR3 comprises 15 residues. The germline V gene has CDR1 MDHEN and CDR2 SYDVKM. Here the CDR3 reads CASSVSGPSTDTQYF. The CDR3 DNA follows: TGTGCCAGCAGTGTCAGCGGTCCCAGCACAGATACGCAGTATTTT.

This rearrangement joins TRBV6-4 to TRBJ1-2; a weak D match, TRBD1 (6 bases). Trimming took 0 bases from V and 4 from J, leaving 12 bases between them. CDR3 size: 15 residues. Germline CDR1 reads MRHNA; CDR2 reads SNTAGT. CDR3 bases: TGTGCCAGCAGTGACTCGGGCAGGGGAGCCTATGGCTACACCTTC. Protein product: CASSDSGRGAYGYTF.

The CDR3 DNA is TGTGCCAGCAGCTTCTCGCCTGGGACAGGGATTTACGAGCAGTACTTC. This sequence encodes CASSFSPGTGIYEQYF. The gene calls are TRBV7-9 and TRBJ2-7; 9 nucleotides match TRBD1. V shed 3 bases and J 4 bases; nucleotides not matched to a gene: 10. The length of the CDR3 is 16 residues. Germline CDR1 is SEHNR and CDR2 is FQNEAQ (reference sequence).

The chain recombines TRBV6-2 or TRBV6-3 with TRBJ2-5; 11 bases align to TRBD2. Germline V gives CDR1 MNHEY, CDR2 SVGEGT. The CDR3 is made up of 16 amino acids. Trimming cost V 2 bases and J 0 bases; bases outside gene matches: 2. As DNA, the CDR3 is TGTGCCAGCAGTTACCCGGGACTAGCGGACCAAGAGACCCAGTACTTC. It encodes CASSYPGLADQETQYF.

CDR3 loop: CASTPRDRANSPLHF. In nucleotides, the CDR3 is TGTGCCAGTACCCCCCGAGACAGGGCCAATTCACCCCTCCACTTT. This chain joins TRBV19 and TRBJ1-6; 7 bases align to TRBD1. The V and J ends lost 7 bases and 7 bases, in that order; junction bases with no gene match: 10. Germline V gives CDR1 LNHDA, CDR2 SQIVND (reference sequence). The CDR3 runs to 15 residues.

The chain is built from TRBV29-1 and TRBJ2-3; a weak D match, TRBD2 (5 bases). CDR1 SQVTM and CDR2 ANQGSEA come from the germline V gene. The V gene lost 3 bases and the J gene lost 5 bases, with 12 bases spanning the gap. CDR3 length equals 13 residues. CDR3: CSVDGKVGDTQYF. The CDR3 nucleotides read TGCAGCGTTGACGGGAAGGTAGGAGATACGCAGTATTTT.

The V and J genes are TRBV5-1 and TRBJ2-6; 9 bases map to TRBD1. CDR1 and CDR2 from the germline V gene are SGHRS and YFSETQ. V was pared by 0 bases and J by 3 bases, with 4 bases of the junction left unmatched. This CDR3 contains 17 residues. DNA for the CDR3: TGCGCCAGCAGCTTGGCCGGGACAGGGTATGGGGCCAACGTCCTGACTTTC. Translating it yields CASSLAGTGYGANVLTF.

This rearrangement joins TRBV2 to TRBJ1-1, with 7 bases identical to TRBD1. V dropped 6 bases and J dropped 0; count of bases not matched to a gene: 10. Per the germline V gene, CDR1 is SNHLY and CDR2 is FYNNEI. This CDR3 region has 16 residues. The CDR3 loop reads CASRLNRGNMNTEAFF. Here the CDR3 DNA reads TGTGCCAGCAGACTCAACAGGGGTAATATGAACACTGAAGCTTTCTTT. The full variable domain, rest sourced from reference TRBV2 and TRBJ1-1, is EPEVTQTPSHQVTQMGQEVILRCVPISNHLYFYWYRQILGQKVEFLVSFYNNEISEKSEIFDDQFSVERPDGSNFTLKIRSTKLEDSAMYFCASRLNRGNMNTEAFFGQGTRLTVV.

In nucleotides, the CDR3 is TGTGCCAGCAGCGGCCCCCTAGGGGGGACCCAGTACTTC. Amino acids: CASSGPLGGTQYF. V usage is TRBV9 and J usage is TRBJ2-5; possible D gene TRBD1, 6 bases. V was pared by 3 bases and J by 7 bases, with 13 bases between. The CDR3 is 13 amino acids. In germline, CDR1 is SGDLS, CDR2 YYNGEE.

The chain links TRBV18 to TRBJ2-2; 8 nucleotides match TRBD1. This CDR3 region has 14 residues. CDR1 is KGHSH and CDR2 is LQKENI in the germline V gene. With V trimmed by 6 bases and J by 4 bases, 4 bases remained unmatched. In nucleotides, the CDR3 is TGTGCCAGCTCCGGGACAGGATTCACCGGGGAGCTGTTTTTT. This encodes CASSGTGFTGELFF.

V usage is TRBV30 and J usage is TRBJ1-5; a weak D match, TRBD1 (6 bases). The CDR3 is made up of 20 amino acids. Trimming took off 1 base at V and 0 bases at J, with 25 bases between the two ends. Germline loops: CDR1 GTSNPN, CDR2 SVGIG (reference sequence). CDR3 loop: CAWSGGEGGPQFYSNQPQHF. In DNA form, the CDR3 reads TGTGCCTGGAGTGGAGGAGAAGGGGGACCTCAATTTTATAGCAATCAGCCCCAGCATTTT. Variable domain in full (rest from reference TRBV30 and TRBJ1-5): SQTIHQWPATLVQPVGSPLSLECTVEGTSNPNLYWYRQAAGRGLQLLFYSVGIGQISSEVPQNLSASRPQDRQFILSSKKLLLSDSGFYLCAWSGGEGGPQFYSNQPQHFGDGTRLSIL.

This chain connects TRBV6-1 to TRBJ1-3; 8 bases line up with TRBD1. The V and J ends lost 5 bases and 5 bases, in that order; junction bases with no gene match: 8. Germline CDR1 reads MNHNS; CDR2 reads SASEGT. CDR3 length: 15 residues. The CDR3 nucleotides read TGTGCCAGCAGTTCCCAGACAGGGGTACGAAACACCATATATTTT. This sequence encodes CASSSQTGVRNTIYF.

This clone has more than one count but fewer than ten. The gene calls are TRBV19 and TRBJ1-4; 10 nucleotides agree with TRBD1. The length of the CDR3 is 13 residues. CDR1 and CDR2 from the germline V gene are LNHDA and SQIVND (reference sequence). V lost 7 bases to trimming and J lost 8 bases; unmatched junction nucleotides: 4. The CDR3: CASTRDRGEKLFF. CDR3 nucleotides: TGTGCCAGTACCCGGGACAGGGGCGAAAAACTGTTTTTT.

This clone was found once. V is TRBV29-1 and J is TRBJ1-4; D is undetermined. The CDR3 is made up of 13 amino acids. V lost 4 bases to trimming and J lost 3 bases, with 9 bases between them. CDR1 is SQVTM and CDR2 is ANQGSEA in the germline V gene. The CDR3, as DNA: TGCAGCGTTGTATCGAGTCCTAATGAAAAACTGTTTTTT. Amino acid sequence: CSVVSSPNEKLFF.

The chain is built from TRBV5-4 and TRBJ2-5; 7 nucleotides align to TRBD1. CDR3 length: 15 residues. Losses at the gene ends were 4 bases for V and 3 bases for J; bases not matched to a gene: 9. The germline gives CDR1 SGHNT, CDR2 YYREEE (reference sequence). The CDR3: CASSTRPDREETQYF. In DNA form, the CDR3 reads TGTGCCAGCAGCACACGACCAGACAGGGAAGAGACCCAGTACTTC.

The chain recombines TRBV30 with TRBJ1-2; 9 nucleotides line up with TRBD1. Germline lookup yields CDR1 GTSNPN and CDR2 SVGIG (reference sequence). The ends lost 5 bases at V and 9 bases at J; junction bases unmatched: 10. CDR3 length: 13 amino acids. CDR3 nucleotide sequence: TGTGCCTGGGGGGGCGACAGGGGGAAAAGCTACACCTTC. Translating gives CAWGGDRGKSYTF.

This clone was observed a handful of times. The rearrangement links TRBV28 to TRBJ2-7, with D maybe TRBD2 (7 bases). The CDR3 consists of 15 residues. Deletions cut 7 bases from V and 1 base from J, with 17 bases between. CDR1 is MDHEN and CDR2 is SYDVKM in the germline V gene. The CDR3 DNA reads as TGTGCCAGCAACTCTCCAGCGGGGACATCCTACGAGCAGTACTTC. This gives the protein CASNSPAGTSYEQYF.

The chain recombines TRBV7-6 with TRBJ2-1; 8 bases fit TRBD1. V shed 1 base and J 0 bases; nucleotides not matched to a gene: 8. CDR3 length: 18 residues. Germline values: CDR1 SGHVS, CDR2 FNYEAQ. CDR3: CASSLVPPDRGSYNEQFF. CDR3 nucleotide sequence: TGTGCCAGCAGCTTAGTCCCACCCGACAGGGGCTCCTACAATGAGCAGTTCTTC.

This chain uses TRBV7-2 with TRBJ2-2; 14 bases map to TRBD2. V shed 4 bases and J 6 bases; nucleotides not matched to a gene: 7. This CDR3 is built from 17 residues. CDR1 SGHTA and CDR2 FQGNSA come from the germline V gene. The CDR3 DNA reads TGTGCCAGCAGCTGGGGACTAGCGGGAGTAATCCCCGGGGAGCTGTTTTTT. This sequence encodes CASSWGLAGVIPGELFF.

This sequence joins TRBV2 and TRBJ2-7, with D possibly being TRBD1 (6 bases). The CDR3 extends over 14 amino acids. V was clipped by 5 bases and J by 3 bases, with 14 bases between them. Germline V gene data show CDR1 as SNHLY and CDR2 as FYNNEI. Here the CDR3 DNA reads TGTGCCAGCAGTCTGCAGGGGCCAGACTACGAGCAGTACTTC. Translating it yields CASSLQGPDYEQYF.

This clone occurred once. The chain carries TRBV7-2 and TRBJ2-1; 9 bases fit TRBD2. With V trimmed by 10 bases and J by 1 base, 14 bases remained unmatched. CDR1 and CDR2 (germline): SGHTA, FQGNSA. CDR3 length: 17 amino acids. The CDR3 nucleotides are TGTGCCACCAGGTGGGTTAGCGGGAGTGGGTCCTACAATGAGCAGTTCTTC. Its translation: CATRWVSGSGSYNEQFF.

This rearrangement joins TRBV6-5 to TRBJ1-1, with D perhaps TRBD1 (5 bases). Germline V gene lookup returns CDR1 MNHEY and CDR2 SVGAGI. Deletions cut 3 bases from V and 5 bases from J, with 13 bases between. There are 14 residues in the CDR3. The CDR3 DNA reads TGTGCCAGCAGTTATGGTGGAGGGGAGACTGAAGCTTTCTTT. Protein sequence: CASSYGGGETEAFF.

The rearrangement links TRBV9 to TRBJ2-3, with 9 bases lining up with TRBD2. Germline V gene lookup returns CDR1 SGDLS and CDR2 YYNGEE. V was clipped by 0 bases and J by 3 bases; unmatched bases: 8. The CDR3 loop spans 17 amino acids. CDR3: CASSVVGGGAVTDTQYF. In DNA, the CDR3 is TGTGCCAGCAGCGTAGTTGGCGGGGGGGCCGTTACAGATACGCAGTATTTT.

V and J are TRBV5-6 and TRBJ1-2; the D gene is possibly TRBD1 (5 bases). The CDR3 spans 17 residues. The V end was cut by 7 bases, the J end by 2 bases, with 24 bases between. Germline CDR1 is SGHDT and CDR2 is YYEEEE. The CDR3 region has the DNA TGTGCCAGCCAGCCGACGGGGGGTAGAGCGGAAAACTATGGCTACACCTTC. As protein: CASQPTGGRAENYGYTF. The full variable domain, rest sourced from reference TRBV5-6 and TRBJ1-2, is DAGVTQSPTHLIKTRGQQVTLRCSPKSGHDTVSWYQQALGQGPQFIFQYYEEEERQRGNFPDRFSGHQFPNYSSELNVNALLLGDSALYLCASQPTGGRAENYGYTFGSGTRLTVV.

The V and J genes are TRBV7-2 and TRBJ2-1; possible D gene TRBD1, 6 bases. CDR1 and CDR2 from the germline V gene are SGHTA and FQGNSA. Trimming took off 0 bases at V and 13 bases at J, with 13 bases between the two ends. This CDR3 has 13 amino acids. The CDR3 region has the DNA TGTGCCAGCAGCTTAGCGATGGGGACACAACAGTTCTTC. It codes for CASSLAMGTQQFF.